This T cell receptor beta chain came from a study of OX40 agonist ivuxolimab in advanced cancers. Whole-study context: Three patients responded partially, comprising one with hepatocellular carcinoma and two with cutaneous melanoma.

This clone was recorded only once. The antigen is undetermined. Notes on the study in general: Partial responders at 0.1-3.0 mg/kg had among the lowest clonal expansion.

TCRdb keeps only in-frame clones here, not all; method: immunoSEQ multiplex PCR. The sample has tens of thousands of clones, just under 95% seen once. Germline V gene lookup returns CDR1 SGDLS and CDR2 YYNGEE. The trim removed 3 bases at V and 8 bases at J, leaving 4 bases unmatched. The CDR3 length is 14 residues. The rearrangement uses TRBV9 and TRBJ1-4; 10 bases map to TRBD1. The clonotype originates from an adult with an advanced solid tumor such as melanoma, head and neck, liver or kidney cancer. The sample in question was CD4+ or CD8+ T cells sorted from blood, obtained in a trial of the OX40 agonist ivuxolimab. CDR3 amino acids: CASSAGTGDEKLFF. CDR3 DNA: TGTGCCAGCAGCGCCGGGACAGGGGACGAAAAACTGTTTTTT.